What follows are 21 T cell receptor beta chains derived from one specimen sequenced in a study of T cells in narcolepsy. The method was immunoSEQ multiplex PCR; TCRdb's version includes in-frame clones alone and lacks a portion of them. Of some 20,000 clones detected, 75% to 90% appear once; the ten largest clones hold approximately 1.6%. The material sequenced was memory (CD45RA-) CD4+ T cells from blood. These receptors all come from a human donor in good health.

This chain connects TRBV5-1 to TRBJ2-7, with 11 bases that match TRBD2. The ends lost 4 bases at V and 2 bases at J; junction bases unmatched: 5. CDR3 length: 15 amino acids. Germline loops: CDR1 SGHRS, CDR2 YFSETQ. The CDR3 DNA is TGCGCCAGCAGCCATGGGACTAGCGGACCCTACGAGCAGTACTTC. Protein product: CASSHGTSGPYEQYF. Looking up the rest from reference TRBV5-1 and TRBJ2-7 gives the full variable domain: KAGVTQTPRYLIKTRGQQVTLSCSPISGHRSVSWYQQTPGQGLQFLFEYFSETQRNKGNFPGRFSGRQFSNSRSEMNVSTLELGDSALYLCASSHGTSGPYEQYFGPGTRLTVT.

The rearrangement joins TRBV18 to TRBJ2-3, with 15 positions matching TRBD2. The CDR3 spans 17 residues. V lost 3 bases, J lost 4 bases, and 5 bases stayed unmatched. Germline CDR1 and CDR2: KGHSH and LQKENI. CDR3 amino acids: CASSPPWTSGRADTQYF. CDR3 DNA: TGTGCCAGCTCACCTCCCTGGACTAGCGGGAGGGCAGATACGCAGTATTTT.

The chain employs TRBV2 and TRBJ1-5; 11 nucleotides match TRBD1. V dropped 4 bases and J dropped 3; count of bases not matched to a gene: 11. The CDR3 contains 18 residues. The germline CDR1 and CDR2 sequences are SNHLY and FYNNEI. The CDR3, as DNA: TGTGCCAGCAGTGGGAGGACAGGGGGCCTCACCTTCAATCAGCCCCAGCATTTT. Translating it yields CASSGRTGGLTFNQPQHF.

The chain uses TRBV4-3 and TRBJ1-2; perhaps TRBD1 as D (6 bases). Germline V gene sequence: CDR1 LGHNA, CDR2 YSLEER. This CDR3 region has 14 residues. Deletions cut 3 bases from V and 8 bases from J, with 16 bases between. CDR3 amino acids: CASSQKQGELGYTF. The CDR3 DNA follows: TGCGCCAGCAGCCAGAAACAGGGTGAATTAGGCTACACCTTC.

The chain has TRBV6-5 and TRBJ2-3; D remains unclear. In germline, CDR1 is MNHEY, CDR2 SVGAGI. The CDR3 is 12 residues long. The ends were cut back, 4 bases at V and 4 bases at J, with 6 bases in the middle. CDR3 nucleotides: TGTGCCAGCAGTTCAGACGCAGATACGCAGTATTTT. This encodes CASSSDADTQYF.

The rearrangement links TRBV6-1 to TRBJ2-3; tentatively, D is TRBD1 or TRBD2 (5 bases each). V was cut by 2 bases and J by 1 base, with 10 bases left in between. This CDR3 is built from 15 residues. Looked up from germline, CDR1 is MNHNS and CDR2 is SASEGT. The CDR3 DNA follows: TGTGCCAGCAGTGAATTCGGGGCCCGCACAGATACGCAGTATTTT. Translating it yields CASSEFGARTDTQYF.

This clone was counted once. V usage is TRBV30 and J usage is TRBJ2-1; 9 nucleotides align to TRBD2. Germline values: CDR1 GTSNPN, CDR2 SVGIG (reference sequence). The CDR3 loop spans 14 amino acids. Germline trimming cut 5 bases from V and 4 bases from J; bases unmatched to any gene: 6. CDR3 nucleotides: TGTGCCTGGGGACCTAGCGGGGTTTACAATGAGCAGTTCTTC. It specifies CAWGPSGVYNEQFF.

V usage is TRBV5-4 and J usage is TRBJ2-7, with 10 bases identical to TRBD1. The CDR3 spans 16 residues. Germline loops: CDR1 SGHNT, CDR2 YYREEE (reference sequence). The junction had 11 bases not matched to a gene; V was cut back by 3 bases and J by 5 bases. The CDR3 coding sequence is TGTGCCAGCAGCTGGGGCGACAGGGGGCGCCAGCACGAGCAGTACTTC. It is translated as CASSWGDRGRQHEQYF.

The rearrangement links TRBV4-1 to TRBJ1-2; 7 nucleotides match TRBD1. Unmatched junction bases numbered 6, after V lost 3 bases and J lost 2 bases. Germline loops: CDR1 MGHRA, CDR2 YSYEKL. The CDR3 consists of 15 residues. Written as DNA, the CDR3 is TGCGCCAGCAGCCACGCCCCACAGGGGAACTATGGCTACACCTTC. It specifies CASSHAPQGNYGYTF.

The rearrangement links TRBV5-1 to TRBJ1-6; 8 bases fit TRBD1. The CDR3 is made up of 15 amino acids. The germline V gene has CDR1 SGHRS and CDR2 YFSETQ. With V trimmed by 3 bases and J by 7 bases, 6 bases remained unmatched. CDR3 sequence reads: CASSSRGTGNSPLHF. The CDR3 nucleotides are TGCGCCAGCAGCTCACGCGGGACAGGCAATTCACCCCTCCACTTT.

The chain couples TRBV6-6 to TRBJ2-7; 8 bases match TRBD1. The CDR3 has 15 residues. Germline-derived CDR1 and CDR2 are MNHNY and SVGAGI (reference sequence). After removal of 7 bases from V and 1 base from J, the junction contained 9 bases not matched to a gene. The CDR3 spells CASTSKGTGSYEQYF. The CDR3, as DNA: TGTGCCAGCACTTCCAAAGGGACAGGATCCTACGAGCAGTACTTC.

The chain couples TRBV19 to TRBJ1-5; the D is unclear. V was trimmed by 3 bases and J by 0 bases, leaving 18 bases between them. The germline V gene encodes CDR1 LNHDA and CDR2 SQIVND (reference sequence). CDR3 length: 18 residues. The CDR3 here is CASSISLPAGTSNQPQHF. The CDR3 region has the DNA TGTGCCAGTAGTATTTCCCTCCCGGCAGGAACTAGCAATCAGCCCCAGCATTTT.

The sample holds a few counts of this clone. This sequence joins TRBV6-4 and TRBJ2-1, with D maybe TRBD2 (5 bases). The V end lost 6 bases, the J end lost 5 bases, and 14 bases lay between the germline ends. The CDR3 is made up of 14 amino acids. From germline, CDR1 is MRHNA and CDR2 SNTAGT. This chain's CDR3 is CASSITMGDNEQFF. CDR3 coding DNA: TGTGCCAGCAGCATAACCATGGGAGACAATGAGCAGTTCTTC.

V usage is TRBV12-2 and J usage is TRBJ1-2; the table calls TRBD1, which could not be checked here. TRBV12-2 is an annotated pseudogene. The CDR3 loop spans 16 amino acids. This CDR3 reads CASRFSQGILQYGYTF. As DNA, the CDR3 is TGTGCAAGTCGCTTCTCACAGGGGATCCTGCAGTATGGCTACACCTTC.

This clone was seen a few times. This sample includes further DNA sequences coding for the same CDR3. The chain employs TRBV18 and TRBJ1-3; D uncertain. V was clipped by 2 bases and J by 1 base, with 6 bases between them. This CDR3 has 14 residues. Germline V gene sequence: CDR1 KGHSH, CDR2 LQKENI. CDR3 loop: CASSPGGSGNTIYF. CDR3 coding DNA: TGTGCCAGCTCACCAGGAGGGTCTGGAAACACCATATATTTT.

The chain links TRBV7-2 to TRBJ1-2; TRBD1 matches 10 bases. The CDR3 contains 17 residues. The junction had 10 bases not matched to a gene; V was cut back by 1 base and J by 5 bases. CDR1 SGHTA and CDR2 FQGNSA come from the germline V gene. The CDR3 bases are TGTGCCAGCAGCTTAGGGGACGCGGGACAGGGGCGTTATGGCTACACCTTC. Amino acids: CASSLGDAGQGRYGYTF.

This sequence joins TRBV5-1 and TRBJ2-5; no definite D call. The CDR3 is 14 residues long. CDR1 is SGHRS and CDR2 is YFSETQ in the germline V gene. The V end lost 3 bases, the J end lost 3 bases, and 12 bases lay between the germline ends. The CDR3 loop is CASSSPRSEETQYF. The CDR3 nucleotides read TGCGCCAGCAGCTCCCCCCGGAGCGAAGAGACCCAGTACTTC. Complete variable domain (other parts from reference TRBV5-1 and TRBJ2-5): KAGVTQTPRYLIKTRGQQVTLSCSPISGHRSVSWYQQTPGQGLQFLFEYFSETQRNKGNFPGRFSGRQFSNSRSEMNVSTLELGDSALYLCASSSPRSEETQYFGPGTRLLVL.

This clone was picked up one time. This chain connects TRBV5-6 to TRBJ2-3; no clear D gene. Looked up from germline, CDR1 is SGHDT and CDR2 is YYEEEE. V lost 0 bases and J 1 base, leaving 12 bases between the germline ends. The CDR3 is 16 amino acids. The CDR3 sequence: CASSLGLRTRTDTQYF. CDR3 nucleotides: TGTGCCAGCAGCTTGGGTCTCCGCACGCGCACAGATACGCAGTATTTT. The variable domain in full, with the rest retrieved from reference TRBV5-6 and TRBJ2-3, is DAGVTQSPTHLIKTRGQQVTLRCSPKSGHDTVSWYQQALGQGPQFIFQYYEEEERQRGNFPDRFSGHQFPNYSSELNVNALLLGDSALYLCASSLGLRTRTDTQYFGPGTRLTVL.

This clone was counted a few times. The chain joins TRBV7-2 to TRBJ1-3, with 7 bases matching TRBD1. CDR1 and CDR2 (germline): SGHTA, FQGNSA. The CDR3 is 14 residues long. Trimming at V came to 5 bases and at J to 5 bases, leaving 6 bases not matched to a gene. The CDR3 DNA follows: TGTGCCAGCAGCCCTCTGACAGGGAGAAACACCATATATTTT. Amino acids: CASSPLTGRNTIYF.

The rearrangement joins TRBV7-9 to TRBJ1-5, with 10 bases matching TRBD1. The CDR3 is made up of 15 amino acids. The ends lost 5 bases at V and 5 bases at J; junction bases unmatched: 6. Germline values: CDR1 SEHNR, CDR2 FQNEAQ (reference sequence). CDR3 DNA: TGTGCCAGCAGCCCCGGACAGGGGGGCCATCAGCCCCAGCATTTT. It specifies CASSPGQGGHQPQHF.

The chain employs TRBV30 and TRBJ2-1, with a tentative D call TRBD2 (6 bases). Per germline, CDR1 GTSNPN and CDR2 SVGIG (reference sequence). The CDR3 runs 14 residues. V dropped 2 bases and J dropped 7 bases, with 15 bases sitting between them. In DNA form, the CDR3 reads TGTGCCTGGAGTCCGCGGCGGGAACAGAATGAGCAGTTCTTC. This translates into CAWSPRREQNEQFF.